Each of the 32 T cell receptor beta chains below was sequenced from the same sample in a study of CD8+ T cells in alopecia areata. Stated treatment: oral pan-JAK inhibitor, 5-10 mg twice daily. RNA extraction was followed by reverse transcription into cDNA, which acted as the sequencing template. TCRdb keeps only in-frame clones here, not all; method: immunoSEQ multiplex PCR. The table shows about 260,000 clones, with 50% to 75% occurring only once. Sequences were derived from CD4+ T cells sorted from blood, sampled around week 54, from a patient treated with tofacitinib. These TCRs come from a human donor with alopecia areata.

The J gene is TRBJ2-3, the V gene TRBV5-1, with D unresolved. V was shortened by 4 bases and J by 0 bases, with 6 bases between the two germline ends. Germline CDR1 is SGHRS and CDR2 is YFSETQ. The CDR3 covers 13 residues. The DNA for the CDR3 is TGCGCCAGCAGCATCACTAGCACAGATACGCAGTATTTT. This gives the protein CASSITSTDTQYF.

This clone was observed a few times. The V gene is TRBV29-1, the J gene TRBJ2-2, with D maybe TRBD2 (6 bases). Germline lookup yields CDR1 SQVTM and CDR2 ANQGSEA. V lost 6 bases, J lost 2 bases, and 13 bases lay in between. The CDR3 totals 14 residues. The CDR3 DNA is TGCAGCGTCGTCCCGGGACTCAACACCGGGGAGCTGTTTTTT. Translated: CSVVPGLNTGELFF.

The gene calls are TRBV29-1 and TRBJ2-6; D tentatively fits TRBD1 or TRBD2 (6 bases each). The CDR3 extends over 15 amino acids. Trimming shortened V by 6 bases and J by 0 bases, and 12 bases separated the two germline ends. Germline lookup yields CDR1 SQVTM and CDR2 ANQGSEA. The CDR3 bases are TGCAGCGTGGCGGGACAAGCCTCTGGGGCCAACGTCCTGACTTTC. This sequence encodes CSVAGQASGANVLTF.

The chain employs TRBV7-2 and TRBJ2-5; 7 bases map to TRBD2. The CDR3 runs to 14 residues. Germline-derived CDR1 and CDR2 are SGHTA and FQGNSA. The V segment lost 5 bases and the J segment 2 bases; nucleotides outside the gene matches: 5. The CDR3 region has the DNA TGTGCCAGCAGCCCGAACGGGGGGCAAGAGACCCAGTACTTC. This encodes CASSPNGGQETQYF.

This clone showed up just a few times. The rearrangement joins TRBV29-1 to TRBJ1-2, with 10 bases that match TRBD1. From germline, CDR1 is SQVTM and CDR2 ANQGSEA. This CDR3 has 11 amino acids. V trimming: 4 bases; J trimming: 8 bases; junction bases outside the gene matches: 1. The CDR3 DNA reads TGCAGCGTTGGGACAGGGGGAGGCTACACCTTC. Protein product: CSVGTGGGYTF.

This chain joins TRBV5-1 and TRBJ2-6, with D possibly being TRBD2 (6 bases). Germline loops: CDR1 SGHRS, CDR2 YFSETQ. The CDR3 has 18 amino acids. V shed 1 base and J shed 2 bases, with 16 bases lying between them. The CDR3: CASSLTGGFGAGANVLTF. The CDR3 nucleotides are TGCGCCAGCAGCTTGACTGGGGGGTTCGGAGCTGGGGCCAACGTCCTGACTTTC.

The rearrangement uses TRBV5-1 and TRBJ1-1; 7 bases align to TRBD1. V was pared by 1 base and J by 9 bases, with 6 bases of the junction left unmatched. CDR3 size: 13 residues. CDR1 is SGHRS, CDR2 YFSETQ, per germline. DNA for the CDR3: TGCGCCAGCAGCTTGCCCGGGACAGAGCAAGCTTTCTTT. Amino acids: CASSLPGTEQAFF.

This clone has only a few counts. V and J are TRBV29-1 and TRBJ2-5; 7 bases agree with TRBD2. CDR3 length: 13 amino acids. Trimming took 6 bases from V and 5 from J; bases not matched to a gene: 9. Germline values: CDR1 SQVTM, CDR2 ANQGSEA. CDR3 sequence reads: CSVGLTSRETQYF. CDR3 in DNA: TGCAGCGTAGGATTGACTAGCAGGGAGACCCAGTACTTC.

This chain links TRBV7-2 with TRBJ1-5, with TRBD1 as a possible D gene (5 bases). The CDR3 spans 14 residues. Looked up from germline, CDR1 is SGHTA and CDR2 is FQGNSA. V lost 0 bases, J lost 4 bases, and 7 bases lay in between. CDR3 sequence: CASSLAPGNQPQHF. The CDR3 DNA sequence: TGTGCCAGCAGCTTAGCACCAGGGAATCAGCCCCAGCATTTT.

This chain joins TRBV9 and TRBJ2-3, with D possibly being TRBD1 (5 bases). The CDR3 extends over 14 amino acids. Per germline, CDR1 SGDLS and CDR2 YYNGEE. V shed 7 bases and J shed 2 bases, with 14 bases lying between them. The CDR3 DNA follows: TGTGCCAGCGGCCAGCCAGGGAACACAGATACGCAGTATTTT. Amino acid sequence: CASGQPGNTDTQYF.

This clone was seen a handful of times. The CDR3 DNA is TGTGCCAGCGGAGGGGGGTCTGGGGCCAACGTCCTGACTTTC. It specifies CASGGGSGANVLTF. V is TRBV7-9 and J is TRBJ2-6, with D perhaps given as TRBD1 or TRBD2 (6 bases each). This CDR3 is built from 14 residues. V lost 8 bases and J 1 base, leaving 9 bases between the germline ends. Germline V lookup: CDR1 SEHNR, CDR2 FQNEAQ (reference sequence).

CDR3 loop: CASSLGLGRGYEQYF. The CDR3 bases are TGTGCCAGCAGCTTGGGGCTAGGAAGGGGCTACGAGCAGTACTTC. J is TRBJ2-7 and V is TRBV5-6, with D perhaps matching TRBD1 (5 bases). V lost 0 bases and J lost 3, with 13 bases in between. CDR1 is SGHDT and CDR2 is YYEEEE in the germline V gene. The CDR3 is 15 amino acids.

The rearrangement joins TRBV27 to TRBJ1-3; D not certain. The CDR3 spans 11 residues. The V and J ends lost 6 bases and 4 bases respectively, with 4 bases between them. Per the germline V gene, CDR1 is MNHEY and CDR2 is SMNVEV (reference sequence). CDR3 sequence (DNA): TGTGCCAGCAGACGGGGAAACACCATATATTTT. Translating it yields CASRRGNTIYF.

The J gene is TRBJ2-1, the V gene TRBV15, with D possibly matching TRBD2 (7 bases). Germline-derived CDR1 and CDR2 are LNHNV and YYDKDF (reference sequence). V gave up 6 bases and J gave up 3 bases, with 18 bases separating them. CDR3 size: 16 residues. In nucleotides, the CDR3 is TGTGCCACCAGGGGACAAATTAGCGGGTTCTACAATGAGCAGTTCTTC. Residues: CATRGQISGFYNEQFF. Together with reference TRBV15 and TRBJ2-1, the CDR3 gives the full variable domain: DAMVIQNPRYQVTQFGKPVTLSCSQTLNHNVMYWYQQKSSQAPKLLFHYYDKDFNNEADTPDNFQSRRPNTSFCFLDIRSPGLGDTAMYLCATRGQISGFYNEQFFGPGTRLTVL.

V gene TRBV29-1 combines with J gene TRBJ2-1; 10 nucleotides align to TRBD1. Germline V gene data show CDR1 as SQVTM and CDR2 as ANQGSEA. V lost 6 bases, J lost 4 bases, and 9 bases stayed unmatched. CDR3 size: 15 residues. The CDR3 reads CSVPARDRGYNEQFF. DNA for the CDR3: TGCAGCGTCCCCGCTCGGGACAGGGGTTACAATGAGCAGTTCTTC.

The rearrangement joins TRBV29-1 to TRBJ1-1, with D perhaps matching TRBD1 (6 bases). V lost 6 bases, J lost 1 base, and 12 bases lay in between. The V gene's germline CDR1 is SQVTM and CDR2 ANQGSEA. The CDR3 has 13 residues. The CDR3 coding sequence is TGCAGCGTCGGCGGACAGCCGAACACTGAAGCTTTCTTT. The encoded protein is CSVGGQPNTEAFF.

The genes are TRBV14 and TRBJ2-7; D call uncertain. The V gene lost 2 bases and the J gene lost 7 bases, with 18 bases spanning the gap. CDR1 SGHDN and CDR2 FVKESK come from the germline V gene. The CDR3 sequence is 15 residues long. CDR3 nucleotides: TGTGCCAGCAGCCAATATTTCGGAACCCTTGGGGAGCAGTACTTC. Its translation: CASSQYFGTLGEQYF.

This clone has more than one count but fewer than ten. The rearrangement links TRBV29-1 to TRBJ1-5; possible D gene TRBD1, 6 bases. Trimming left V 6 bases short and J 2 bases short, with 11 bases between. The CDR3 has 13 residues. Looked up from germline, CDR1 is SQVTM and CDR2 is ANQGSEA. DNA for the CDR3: TGCAGCGTCGAGGGGGGTGGCAATCAGCCCCAGCATTTT. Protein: CSVEGGGNQPQHF.

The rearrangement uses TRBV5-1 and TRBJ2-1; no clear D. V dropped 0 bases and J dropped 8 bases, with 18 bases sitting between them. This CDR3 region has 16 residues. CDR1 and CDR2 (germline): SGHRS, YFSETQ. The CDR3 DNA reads TGCGCCAGCAGCTTGGTTGTAGGACCGCGTGAGGATGAGCAGTTCTTC. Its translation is CASSLVVGPREDEQFF.

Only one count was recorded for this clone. CDR3 nucleotide sequence: TGTGCCAGCAGCCCTGAGGGACTACCCCAAGAGACCCAGTACTTC. Translation gives CASSPEGLPQETQYF. The chain couples TRBV7-2 to TRBJ2-5; 7 bases align to TRBD2. The CDR3 spans 15 residues. CDR1 SGHTA and CDR2 FQGNSA come from the germline V gene. V was pared by 5 bases and J by 1 base, with 7 bases of the junction left unmatched.

In DNA, the CDR3 is TGCAGCGCATCCGGGACAGGGGGATCCGGGGAGCTGTTTTTT. It specifies CSASGTGGSGELFF. The chain has TRBV29-1 and TRBJ2-2; TRBD1 aligns across 11 bases. Germline lookup yields CDR1 SQVTM and CDR2 ANQGSEA. The V and J ends lost 7 bases and 6 bases, in that order; junction bases with no gene match: 7. The CDR3 runs 14 residues.

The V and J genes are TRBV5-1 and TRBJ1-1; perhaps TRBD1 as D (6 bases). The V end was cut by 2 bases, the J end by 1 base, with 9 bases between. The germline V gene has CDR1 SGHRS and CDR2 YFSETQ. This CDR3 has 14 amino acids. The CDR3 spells CASSFRDKNTEAFF. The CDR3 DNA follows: TGCGCCAGCAGCTTCCGGGACAAGAACACTGAAGCTTTCTTT.

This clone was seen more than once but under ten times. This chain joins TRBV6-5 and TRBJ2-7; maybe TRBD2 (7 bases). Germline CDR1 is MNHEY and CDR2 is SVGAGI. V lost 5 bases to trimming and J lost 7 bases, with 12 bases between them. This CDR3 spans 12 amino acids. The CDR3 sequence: CASSQGGVEQYF. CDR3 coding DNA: TGTGCCAGCAGTCAAGGGGGGGTTGAGCAGTACTTC.

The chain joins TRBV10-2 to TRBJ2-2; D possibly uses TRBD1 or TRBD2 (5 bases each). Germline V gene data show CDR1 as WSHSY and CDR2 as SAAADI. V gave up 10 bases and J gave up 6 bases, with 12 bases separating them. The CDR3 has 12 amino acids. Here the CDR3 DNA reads TGCGCCACCCTGGGGGTTGCCGGGGAGCTGTTTTTT. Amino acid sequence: CATLGVAGELFF.

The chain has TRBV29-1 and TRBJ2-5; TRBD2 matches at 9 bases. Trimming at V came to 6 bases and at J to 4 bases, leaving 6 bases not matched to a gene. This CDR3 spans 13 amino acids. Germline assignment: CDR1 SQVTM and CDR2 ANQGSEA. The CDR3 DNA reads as TGCAGCGTAGAGCGGGGGGATAGAGAGACCCAGTACTTC. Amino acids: CSVERGDRETQYF.

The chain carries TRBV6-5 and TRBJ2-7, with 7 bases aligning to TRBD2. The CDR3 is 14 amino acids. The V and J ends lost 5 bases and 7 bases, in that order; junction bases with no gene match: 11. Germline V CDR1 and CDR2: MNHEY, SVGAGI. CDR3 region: CASSNKWGGSEQYF. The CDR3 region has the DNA TGTGCCAGCAGTAATAAGTGGGGGGGGTCGGAGCAGTACTTC.

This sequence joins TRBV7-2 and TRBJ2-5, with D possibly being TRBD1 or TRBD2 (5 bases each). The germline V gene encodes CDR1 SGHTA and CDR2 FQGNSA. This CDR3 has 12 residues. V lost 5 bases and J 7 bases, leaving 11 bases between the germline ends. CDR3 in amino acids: CASSPSGGTQYF. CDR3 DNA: TGTGCCAGCAGCCCCTCTGGGGGGACCCAGTACTTC.

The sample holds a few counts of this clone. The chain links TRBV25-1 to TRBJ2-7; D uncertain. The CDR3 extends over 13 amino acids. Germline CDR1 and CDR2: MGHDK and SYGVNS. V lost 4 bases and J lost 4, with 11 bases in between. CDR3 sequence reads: CASSAPGGYEQYF. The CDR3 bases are TGTGCCAGCAGTGCTCCTGGTGGGTACGAGCAGTACTTC.

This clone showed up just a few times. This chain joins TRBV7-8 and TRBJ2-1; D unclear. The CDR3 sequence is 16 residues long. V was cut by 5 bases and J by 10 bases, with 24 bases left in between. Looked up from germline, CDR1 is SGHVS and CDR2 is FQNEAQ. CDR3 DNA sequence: TGTGCCAGCAGCCGCAGGACCGCGAAACCCACCCCGGAGCAGTTCTTC. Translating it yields CASSRRTAKPTPEQFF.

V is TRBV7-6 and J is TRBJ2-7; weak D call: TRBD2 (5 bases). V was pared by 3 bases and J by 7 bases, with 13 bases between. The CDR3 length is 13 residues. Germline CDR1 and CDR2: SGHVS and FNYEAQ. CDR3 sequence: CASSFAGVREQYF. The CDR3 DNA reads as TGTGCCAGCAGCTTCGCCGGGGTTAGGGAGCAGTACTTC.

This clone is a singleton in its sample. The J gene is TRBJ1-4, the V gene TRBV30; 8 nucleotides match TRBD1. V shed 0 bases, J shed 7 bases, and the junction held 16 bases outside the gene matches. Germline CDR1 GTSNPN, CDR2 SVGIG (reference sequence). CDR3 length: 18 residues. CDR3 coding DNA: TGTGCCTGGAGTGTACCCCTAGACAGGGGCATAAGGGGTGAAAAACTGTTTTTT. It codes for CAWSVPLDRGIRGEKLFF.

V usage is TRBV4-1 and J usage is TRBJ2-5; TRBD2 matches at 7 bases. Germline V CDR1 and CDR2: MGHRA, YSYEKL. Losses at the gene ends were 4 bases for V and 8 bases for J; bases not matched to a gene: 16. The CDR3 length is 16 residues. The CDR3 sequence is CASSRARDYLVGTQYF. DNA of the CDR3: TGCGCCAGCAGCCGAGCCCGGGACTACCTCGTCGGAACCCAGTACTTC.